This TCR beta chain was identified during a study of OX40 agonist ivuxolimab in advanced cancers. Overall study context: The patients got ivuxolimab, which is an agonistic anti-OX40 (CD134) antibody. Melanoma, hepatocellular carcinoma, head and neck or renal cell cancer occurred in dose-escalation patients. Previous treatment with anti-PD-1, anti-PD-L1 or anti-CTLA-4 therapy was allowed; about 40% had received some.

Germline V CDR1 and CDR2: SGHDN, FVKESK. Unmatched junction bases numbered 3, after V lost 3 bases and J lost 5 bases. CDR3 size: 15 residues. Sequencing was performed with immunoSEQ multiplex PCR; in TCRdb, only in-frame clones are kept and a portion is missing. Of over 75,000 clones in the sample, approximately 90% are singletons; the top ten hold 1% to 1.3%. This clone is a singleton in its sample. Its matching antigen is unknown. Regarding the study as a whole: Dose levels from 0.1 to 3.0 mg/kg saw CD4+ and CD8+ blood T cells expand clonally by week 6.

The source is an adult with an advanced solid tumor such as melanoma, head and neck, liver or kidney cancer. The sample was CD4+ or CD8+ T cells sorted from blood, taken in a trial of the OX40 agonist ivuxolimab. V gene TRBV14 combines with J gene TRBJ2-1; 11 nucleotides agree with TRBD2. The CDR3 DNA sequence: TGTGCCAGCAGCCAGGGACTAGCGGTGAACAATGAGCAGTTCTTC. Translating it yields CASSQGLAVNNEQFF. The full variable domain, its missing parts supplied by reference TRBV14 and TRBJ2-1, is EAGVTQFPSHSVIEKGQTVTLRCDPISGHDNLYWYRRVMGKEIKFLLHFVKESKQDESGMPNNRFLAERTGGTYSTLKVQPAELEDSGVYFCASSQGLAVNNEQFFGPGTRLTVL.